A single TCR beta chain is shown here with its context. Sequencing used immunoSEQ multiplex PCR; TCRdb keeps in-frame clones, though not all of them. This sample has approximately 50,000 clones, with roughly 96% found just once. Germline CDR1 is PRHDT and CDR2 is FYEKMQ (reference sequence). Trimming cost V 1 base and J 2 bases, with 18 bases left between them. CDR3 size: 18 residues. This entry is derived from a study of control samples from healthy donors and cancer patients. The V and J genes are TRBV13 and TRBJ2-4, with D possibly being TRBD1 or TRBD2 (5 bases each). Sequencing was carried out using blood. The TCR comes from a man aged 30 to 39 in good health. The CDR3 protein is CASSLAGNLGVTKNIQYF. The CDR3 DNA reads TGTGCCAGCAGCTTAGCGGGGAACTTGGGGGTAACCAAAAACATTCAGTACTTC.